A single sample gave rise to the 21 T cell receptor beta chains below, sequenced in a study of CD8 T cells in ankylosing spondylitis. No antigen is known for these receptors. General study points: Characteristic, it appeared, of ankylosing spondylitis blood was a TCR beta motif of several highly homologous variants.

Each CDR3 protein gets one entry after TCRdb re-called the 5' RACE reads with MiXCR. The sample has about 330,000 distinct CDR3 sequences; around 7.6% are singletons. The sequencing input was blood, either unsorted or a sorted T cell fraction (not recorded which). These receptors all stem from a male donor with ankylosing spondylitis.

The chain couples TRBV29-1 to TRBJ2-5; 8 bases align to TRBD2. The V gene end was trimmed by 7 bases and the J gene end by 2 bases; junction bases not matched to a gene: 6. The CDR3 is made up of 13 amino acids. Germline values: CDR1 SQVTM, CDR2 ANQGSEA. CDR3 sequence: CSAPIAGQETQYF. The DNA for the CDR3 is TGCAGCGCCCCCATAGCGGGGCAAGAGACCCAGTACTTC. The full variable domain, its missing parts supplied by reference TRBV29-1 and TRBJ2-5, is SAVISQKPSRDICQRGTSLTIQCQVDSQVTMMFWYRQQPGQSLTLIATANQGSEATYESGFVIDKFPISRPNLTFSTLTVSNMSPEDSSIYLCSAPIAGQETQYFGPGTRLLVL.

The chain links TRBV4-1 to TRBJ2-3; a possible D gene is TRBD1 (6 bases). CDR1 and CDR2 (germline): MGHRA, YSYEKL. The CDR3 consists of 16 residues. V lost 0 bases, J lost 0 bases, and 10 bases lay in between. The CDR3 DNA follows: TGCGCCAGCAGCCAAGAGACAGGAGCTAGCACAGATACGCAGTATTTT. Its translation is CASSQETGASTDTQYF.

The V gene is TRBV5-1, the J gene TRBJ2-1, with D possibly being TRBD2 (6 bases). Germline V gene data show CDR1 as SGHRS and CDR2 as YFSETQ. V gave up 0 bases and J gave up 8 bases, with 15 bases separating them. CDR3 length equals 15 residues. The CDR3 DNA is TGCGCCAGCAGCTTGGTGGCGGGAAGGTCCGATGAGCAGTTCTTC. Its translation: CASSLVAGRSDEQFF.

The chain recombines TRBV12-3 or TRBV12-4 with TRBJ2-5; D remains unclear. V was trimmed by 1 base and J by 4 bases, leaving 4 bases between them. This CDR3 spans 12 amino acids. The CDR3 DNA reads TGTGCCAGCAGTTTAGTTTTAGAGACCCAGTACTTC. Residues: CASSLVLETQYF.

This clonotype appeared a few times. The chain recombines TRBV5-1 with TRBJ2-5; D call uncertain. V was pared by 4 bases and J by 1 base, with 8 bases between. This CDR3 spans 13 amino acids. Germline CDR1 SGHRS, CDR2 YFSETQ. CDR3 loop: CASSEVIQETQYF. The CDR3 coding sequence is TGCGCCAGCAGCGAAGTCATCCAAGAGACCCAGTACTTC.

This clonotype was detected ten times or more. The V call is TRBV10-3, the J call TRBJ2-1, with TRBD1 matching over 7 bases. This CDR3 is built from 15 residues. Per the germline V gene, CDR1 is ENHRY and CDR2 is SYGVKD. Losses at the gene ends were 0 bases for V and 4 bases for J; bases not matched to a gene: 3. DNA for the CDR3: TGTGCCATCAGTGAGTCAGGGGGCAATTACAATGAGCAGTTCTTC. Its protein product is CAISESGGNYNEQFF.

This clonotype was counted between two and nine times. The chain uses TRBV27 and TRBJ2-1; weak D call: TRBD2 (7 bases). V lost 3 bases and J 0 bases, leaving 18 bases between the germline ends. Germline values: CDR1 MNHEY, CDR2 SMNVEV (reference sequence). The CDR3 is 18 amino acids. CDR3 loop: CASSFGQPGLLSYNEQFF. The CDR3 DNA reads as TGTGCCAGCAGTTTTGGACAGCCGGGACTACTCTCCTACAATGAGCAGTTCTTC.

This clonotype was picked up a small number of times. The rearrangement links TRBV5-1 to TRBJ1-1; D unclear. The germline gives CDR1 SGHRS, CDR2 YFSETQ. CDR3 length equals 14 residues. V was shortened by 1 base and J by 0 bases, with 7 bases between the two germline ends. The CDR3 sequence is CASSLRLMNTEAFF. The CDR3 nucleotides read TGCGCCAGCAGCTTGCGGCTCATGAACACTGAAGCTTTCTTT.

CDR3 sequence: CASRFGRSAYEQYF. CDR3 nucleotides: TGTGCCAGCAGGTTCGGCAGGTCCGCCTACGAGCAGTACTTC. V is TRBV12-3 or TRBV12-4 and J is TRBJ2-7; no clear D gene. The germline V and J ends were trimmed by 6 bases and 2 bases, with 14 bases remaining between them. The CDR3 runs 14 residues.

This clonotype was observed a few times. The chain employs TRBV29-1 and TRBJ2-7, with 9 bases aligning to TRBD2. With V trimmed by 0 bases and J by 6 bases, 6 bases remained unmatched. Germline V gives CDR1 SQVTM, CDR2 ANQGSEA. The CDR3 is made up of 14 amino acids. The CDR3 DNA follows: TGCAGCGTTGAAGAAGTGCGGGAGGGGAGCGAGCAGTACTTC. Protein sequence: CSVEEVREGSEQYF.

This clonotype was detected many times. The chain couples TRBV4-2 to TRBJ2-7, with TRBD1 matching over 8 bases. Germline V CDR1 and CDR2: LGHNA, YNFKEQ. After removal of 0 bases from V and 3 bases from J, the junction contained 4 bases not matched to a gene. The CDR3 sequence is 15 residues long. This CDR3 reads CASSQDPGGHYEQYF. The CDR3 DNA follows: TGTGCCAGCAGCCAAGACCCAGGGGGCCACTACGAGCAGTACTTC.

V is TRBV7-9 and J is TRBJ1-3, with D unclear. V dropped 8 bases and J dropped 8 bases, with 16 bases sitting between them. CDR3 length: 13 residues. Germline V CDR1 and CDR2: SEHNR, FQNEAQ (reference sequence). The CDR3 here is CASSLAPSYTIYF. DNA for the CDR3: TGTGCCAGCTCCTTAGCACCGTCATACACCATATATTTT.

V and J are TRBV3-1 and TRBJ2-1; D possibly corresponds to TRBD2 (5 bases). This CDR3 is 20 amino acids long. Looked up from germline, CDR1 is LGHDT and CDR2 is YNNKEL (reference sequence). With 0 bases removed from V and 5 bases from J, the gap between germline ends came to 26 bases. The CDR3 bases are TGTGCCAGCAGCCAAGAAACCGCCGGGGAGCTAATCGGTGGAGACAATGAGCAGTTCTTC. Amino acid sequence: CASSQETAGELIGGDNEQFF.

This clonotype was detected ten times or more. Its ends do not fully match the called genes, so a read error is possible. The rearrangement joins TRBV7-7 to TRBJ1-1, with D hard to call. This CDR3 region has 12 residues. Germline CDR1 is SSHAT and CDR2 is FNYEAQ (reference sequence). The CDR3 sequence: CASSPPAAEAFF. The CDR3 region has the DNA TGTGCTAGCAGCCCGCCGGCCGCTGAAGCTTTCTTT.

The chain carries TRBV11-3 and TRBJ1-1; maybe TRBD1 (6 bases). There are 11 residues in the CDR3. CDR1 is SGHNT and CDR2 is YENEEA in the germline V gene. V was trimmed by 3 bases and J by 11 bases, leaving 10 bases between them. Here the CDR3 DNA reads TGTGCCAGCAGCTTTGGGGACACGGCTTTCTTT. It specifies CASSFGDTAFF. The full variable domain, rest sourced from reference TRBV11-3 and TRBJ1-1, is EAGVVQSPRYKIIEKKQPVAFWCNPISGHNTLYWYLQNLGQGPELLIRYENEEAVDDSQLPKDRFSAERLKGVDSTLKIQPAELGDSAVYLCASSFGDTAFFGQGTRLTVV.

This clonotype was counted ten times or more. V is TRBV20-1 and J is TRBJ2-1; TRBD2 agrees at 12 bases. With 5 bases clipped from V and 9 bases from J, the junction kept 8 bases outside the gene matches. CDR1 DFQATT and CDR2 SNEGSKA come from the germline V gene (reference sequence). This CDR3 has 14 residues. The DNA for the CDR3 is TGCAGTGCTCTTGGGACTAGCGGGTTAGTTGAGCAGTTCTTC. The encoded protein is CSALGTSGLVEQFF.

This clonotype turned up a few times. The V call is TRBV20-1, the J call TRBJ2-3, with a weak D call TRBD2 (6 bases). The CDR3 consists of 11 residues. In germline, CDR1 is DFQATT, CDR2 SNEGSKA (reference sequence). The V end lost 7 bases, the J end lost 9 bases, and 14 bases lay between the germline ends. CDR3 in amino acids: CSVRERGTQYF. In nucleotides, the CDR3 is TGCAGTGTACGGGAGCGAGGCACGCAGTATTTT.

This clonotype occurred a few times. The junction departs from the called germline gene at one end, perhaps through a read error. J is TRBJ1-5 and V is TRBV28; unclear D gene. Per the germline V gene, CDR1 is MDHEN and CDR2 is SYDVKM. This CDR3 spans 15 amino acids. CDR3 amino acids: CASSPPRTSDQPQHF. CDR3 nucleotides: TGTGCCAGCAGTCCCCCACGGACTAGCGATCAGCCCCAGCATTTT.

The sample holds a few counts of this clonotype. The J gene is TRBJ2-2, the V gene TRBV7-8; weak D call: TRBD1 (5 bases). The CDR3 runs to 16 residues. Germline V lookup: CDR1 SGHVS, CDR2 FQNEAQ. The V end lost 1 base, the J end lost 3 bases, and 12 bases lay between the germline ends. The CDR3 sequence is CASSLVSRADTGELFF. CDR3 nucleotides: TGTGCCAGCAGCTTAGTTAGCAGGGCGGACACCGGGGAGCTGTTTTTT. The full variable domain, in which reference TRBV7-8 and TRBJ2-2 provide the parts outside the CDR3, is GAGVSQSPRYKVAKRGQDVALRCDPISGHVSLFWYQQALGQGPEFLTYFQNEAQLDKSGLPSDRFFAERPEGSVSTLKIQRTQQEDSAVYLCASSLVSRADTGELFFGEGSRLTVL.

This clonotype has just a few counts. This chain uses TRBV5-1 with TRBJ2-1; TRBD2 agrees at 7 bases. V trimming: 3 bases; J trimming: 9 bases; junction bases outside the gene matches: 15. Looked up from germline, CDR1 is SGHRS and CDR2 is YFSETQ. This CDR3 is built from 16 residues. As DNA, the CDR3 is TGCGCCAGCAGCTCCGGACTAGGTGAAGGAGTCGGTGAGCAGTTCTTC. Its translation is CASSSGLGEGVGEQFF.

There are a few counts of this clonotype. The chain joins TRBV30 to TRBJ1-2; D might be TRBD1 (5 bases). The CDR3 covers 12 residues. Trimming took 5 bases from V and 8 from J, leaving 15 bases between them. Looked up from germline, CDR1 is GTSNPN and CDR2 is SVGIG (reference sequence). The CDR3 DNA sequence: TGTGCCTGGGACGCGAGGGGACGAGGCTACACCTTC. As protein: CAWDARGRGYTF. Full variable domain (rest looked up from reference TRBV30 and TRBJ1-2): SQTIHQWPATLVQPVGSPLSLECTVEGTSNPNLYWYRQAAGRGLQLLFYSVGIGQISSEVPQNLSASRPQDRQFILSSKKLLLSDSGFYLCAWDARGRGYTFGSGTRLTVV.